Listed here are 32 T cell receptor beta chains from one sample, sequenced in a study of shared clonotypes between healthy human individuals. Only in-frame clones appear in the TCRdb table, and some are missing; sequencing was by immunoSEQ multiplex PCR. The sample has hundreds of thousands of clones, around four fifths seen once. Sequenced material: memory CD4+ T cells sorted from blood. Regarding subset: CD45RA-negative fraction. The receptors stem from a woman aged 25-40 years in good health.

The chain combines TRBV11-2 with TRBJ1-4, with TRBD1 identical over 7 bases. CDR1 is SGHAT and CDR2 is FQNNGV in the germline V gene. The CDR3 totals 19 residues. V shed 5 bases, J shed 3 bases, and the junction held 18 bases outside the gene matches. CDR3 sequence (DNA): TGTGCCAGCAGCGGGCAACCGGGACAGAGCTTTACATCTAATGAAAAACTGTTTTTT. Its protein is CASSGQPGQSFTSNEKLFF.

V and J are TRBV28 and TRBJ2-7, with 10 bases lining up with TRBD1. J was trimmed by 3 bases and V by 4 bases; bases with no gene match: 3. The length of the CDR3 is 14 residues. Germline values: CDR1 MDHEN, CDR2 SYDVKM. The CDR3 sequence is CASSSGQGRYEQYF. The CDR3 DNA is TGTGCCAGCAGTTCGGGACAGGGGCGCTACGAGCAGTACTTC.

This chain joins TRBV5-1 and TRBJ1-1, with D possibly TRBD1 on 5 matching bases. V lost 2 bases, J lost 8 bases, and 19 bases lay in between. This CDR3 comprises 15 residues. Germline CDR1 SGHRS, CDR2 YFSETQ. CDR3 sequence: CASSLPDRDFVEAFF. CDR3 in DNA: TGCGCCAGCAGCTTACCTGACAGAGACTTCGTAGAAGCTTTCTTT.

This clone was picked up many times. The rearrangement joins TRBV30 to TRBJ2-1, with D possibly TRBD2 on 7 matching bases. Per the germline V gene, CDR1 is GTSNPN and CDR2 is SVGIG (reference sequence). The CDR3 is made up of 14 amino acids. Trimming pared 3 bases from V and 6 bases from J, leaving 15 bases between. The CDR3 reads CAWRGGGIGNEQFF. CDR3 sequence (DNA): TGTGCCTGGAGAGGGGGGGGCATTGGCAATGAGCAGTTCTTC.

Points on this clone: Other DNA variants within this sample encode the same CDR3. The V and J genes are TRBV5-1 and TRBJ2-7; 8 bases fit TRBD2. The CDR3 sequence is 13 residues long. Germline-derived CDR1 and CDR2 are SGHRS and YFSETQ. The V segment lost 4 bases and the J segment 7 bases; nucleotides outside the gene matches: 7. The CDR3 DNA reads TGCGCCAGCAGCGCGGGACTAGGGGATGAGCAGTACTTC. It is translated as CASSAGLGDEQYF.

V and J are TRBV5-1 and TRBJ1-4, with D possibly TRBD1 on 5 matching bases. This CDR3 is built from 14 residues. The germline V and J ends were trimmed by 0 bases and 5 bases, with 8 bases remaining between them. Germline values: CDR1 SGHRS, CDR2 YFSETQ. The CDR3 is CASSLAGLNEKLFF. The DNA of the CDR3 is TGCGCCAGCAGCTTGGCAGGGCTGAATGAAAAACTGTTTTTT.

This rearrangement joins TRBV7-8 to TRBJ2-7; 12 positions match TRBD1. This CDR3 is built from 15 residues. Germline V gene sequence: CDR1 SGHVS, CDR2 FQNEAQ. The J segment lost 5 bases and the V segment lost 0 bases, leaving 2 bases of the junction unmatched. The CDR3 DNA sequence: TGTGCCAGCAGCTTAGCCGGGACAGGGGGCAACGAGCAGTACTTC. Its protein product is CASSLAGTGGNEQYF.

This chain joins TRBV5-1 and TRBJ1-2; weak D call: TRBD1 (6 bases). With 3 bases removed from V and 2 bases from J, the gap between germline ends came to 14 bases. The CDR3 is 15 amino acids. Looked up from germline, CDR1 is SGHRS and CDR2 is YFSETQ. CDR3 loop: CASSSSGTTNYGYTF. For the CDR3, the DNA is TGCGCCAGCAGCTCCTCCGGGACAACCAACTATGGCTACACCTTC.

Notes on this clone: Other DNA sequences in the sample encode the same CDR3. The chain is built from TRBV28 and TRBJ1-2; 9 bases match TRBD1. This CDR3 region has 15 residues. CDR1 and CDR2 from the germline V gene are MDHEN and SYDVKM. V was pared by 4 bases and J by 1 base, with 4 bases of the junction left unmatched. CDR3: CASSSPGQGNYGYTF. In DNA, the CDR3 is TGTGCCAGCAGTTCACCGGGACAGGGTAACTATGGCTACACCTTC.

This clone was counted at least ten times. The chain employs TRBV7-6 and TRBJ1-4; D is perhaps TRBD1 (5 bases). The V end was cut by 5 bases, the J end by 3 bases, with 13 bases between. Looked up from germline, CDR1 is SGHVS and CDR2 is FNYEAQ. The CDR3 extends over 15 amino acids. CDR3 nucleotide sequence: TGTGCCAGCAGCCATACACGACAGTCTAATGAAAAACTGTTTTTT. Translated, it gives CASSHTRQSNEKLFF. The full variable domain, completed using reference TRBV7-6 and TRBJ1-4, is GAGVSQSPRYKVTKRGQDVALRCDPISGHVSLYWYRQALGQGPEFLTYFNYEAQQDKSGLPNDRFSAERPEGSISTLTIQRTEQRDSAMYRCASSHTRQSNEKLFFGSGTQLSVL.

The rearrangement uses TRBV10-2 and TRBJ1-4; D is possibly TRBD1 (6 bases). Germline V lookup: CDR1 WSHSY, CDR2 SAAADI. Trimming cost V 6 bases and J 6 bases, with 11 bases left between them. CDR3 length: 13 amino acids. CDR3 amino acids: CASSGQLDEKLFF. The CDR3 DNA is TGCGCCAGCAGCGGACAGCTGGATGAAAAACTGTTTTTT.

V usage is TRBV2 and J usage is TRBJ1-2; no definite D call. Looked up from germline, CDR1 is SNHLY and CDR2 is FYNNEI. CDR3 length: 13 residues. V was pared by 5 bases and J by 8 bases, with 15 bases between. This CDR3 reads CASSSLELGGYTF. Written as DNA, the CDR3 is TGTGCCAGCAGTTCCCTGGAATTAGGAGGCTACACCTTC.

The V and J genes are TRBV9 and TRBJ2-2; D is undetermined. Trimming left V 2 bases short and J 4 bases short, with 9 bases between. Germline V gene lookup returns CDR1 SGDLS and CDR2 YYNGEE. The CDR3 length is 14 residues. CDR3 residues: CASSVDWVTGELFF. CDR3 DNA: TGTGCCAGCAGCGTCGACTGGGTCACCGGGGAGCTGTTTTTT.

The gene calls are TRBV19 and TRBJ2-7; 11 bases agree with TRBD2. The CDR3 is made up of 18 amino acids. From germline, CDR1 is LNHDA and CDR2 SQIVND (reference sequence). V was clipped by 5 bases and J by 3 bases; unmatched bases: 15. The CDR3 here is CASSVPGVGTSGFYEQYF. CDR3 sequence (DNA): TGTGCCAGTAGTGTACCTGGGGTAGGGACTAGCGGATTCTACGAGCAGTACTTC.

V usage is TRBV6-1 and J usage is TRBJ1-4; D might be TRBD1 (5 bases). The germline CDR1 and CDR2 sequences are MNHNS and SASEGT. This CDR3 spans 14 amino acids. Trimming removed 3 bases at V and 8 bases at J, with 13 bases between. The CDR3 spells CASSDDPGREKLFF. In DNA form, the CDR3 reads TGTGCCAGCAGTGATGATCCAGGGAGGGAAAAACTGTTTTTT.

The CDR3 DNA follows: TGCGCCAGCAGAGGGACGCCGATTGGCGGGGAGCTGTTTTTT. It specifies CASRGTPIGGELFF. The chain joins TRBV4-1 to TRBJ2-2; D possibly matches TRBD1 or TRBD2 (5 bases each). Trimming took off 6 bases at V and 7 bases at J, with 15 bases between the two ends. The CDR3 covers 14 residues. The germline CDR1 and CDR2 sequences are MGHRA and YSYEKL.

J is TRBJ1-4 and V is TRBV5-1, with D hard to call. Trimming left V 7 bases short and J 0 bases short, with 10 bases between. The CDR3 contains 14 residues. Germline CDR1 SGHRS, CDR2 YFSETQ. Written as DNA, the CDR3 is TGCGCCAGCGCCACGGGCTCAACTAATGAAAAACTGTTTTTT. Residues: CASATGSTNEKLFF.

The chain carries TRBV18 and TRBJ2-1, with D perhaps assigned TRBD1 or TRBD2 (5 bases each). Germline CDR1 and CDR2: KGHSH and LQKENI. This CDR3 comprises 12 residues. Trimming took off 6 bases at V and 7 bases at J, with 10 bases between the two ends. CDR3 nucleotide sequence: TGTGCCAGCTCCAGGGAGAGGAATGAGCAGTTCTTC. It is translated as CASSRERNEQFF.

This chain uses TRBV30 with TRBJ1-2; 10 positions agree with TRBD1. In germline, CDR1 is GTSNPN, CDR2 SVGIG (reference sequence). The J segment lost 6 bases and the V segment lost 4 bases, leaving 2 bases of the junction unmatched. The CDR3 spans 12 residues. Here the CDR3 reads CAWKGQGDGYTF. In nucleotides, the CDR3 is TGTGCCTGGAAAGGACAGGGGGATGGCTACACCTTC.

This chain links TRBV5-1 with TRBJ2-7; 9 bases are shared with TRBD1. CDR3 length equals 16 residues. Germline-derived CDR1 and CDR2 are SGHRS and YFSETQ. The V gene end was trimmed by 0 bases and the J gene end by 5 bases; junction bases not matched to a gene: 9. This CDR3 is CASSLAGTGPRDEQYF. CDR3 in DNA: TGCGCCAGCAGCTTGGCTGGGACAGGGCCCAGGGACGAGCAGTACTTC.

The V call is TRBV19, the J call TRBJ1-5, with 7 bases aligning to TRBD1. Losses at the gene ends were 5 bases for V and 5 bases for J; bases not matched to a gene: 18. The CDR3 covers 18 residues. Per the germline V gene, CDR1 is LNHDA and CDR2 is SQIVND (reference sequence). The CDR3 loop reads CASSRGQGVGFSDQPQHF. The CDR3 nucleotides are TGTGCCAGTAGTCGCGGCCAGGGGGTAGGTTTCAGCGATCAGCCCCAGCATTTT.

The rearrangement joins TRBV7-9 to TRBJ1-2, with 11 bases matching TRBD1. Germline trimming cut 5 bases from V and 6 bases from J; bases unmatched to any gene: 8. Germline V gives CDR1 SEHNR, CDR2 FQNEAQ (reference sequence). This CDR3 spans 15 amino acids. The CDR3: CASSPVGQGVNGYTF. The CDR3 nucleotides are TGTGCCAGCAGCCCCGTGGGACAGGGGGTAAATGGCTACACCTTC.

This rearrangement joins TRBV2 to TRBJ2-7, with no clear D. The V end was cut by 5 bases, the J end by 2 bases, with 7 bases between. The length of the CDR3 is 12 residues. CDR1 SNHLY and CDR2 FYNNEI come from the germline V gene. The CDR3 sequence is CASSTQAYEQYF. As DNA, the CDR3 is TGTGCCAGCAGTACACAAGCCTACGAGCAGTACTTC.

This clone was observed a few times. The CDR3 loop reads CASSLGEAGGNQPQHF. The CDR3 nucleotides are TGCGCCAGCAGCTTGGGGGAGGCGGGGGGCAATCAGCCCCAGCATTTT. The chain has TRBV5-1 and TRBJ1-5; possibly TRBD1 for D (5 bases). The CDR3 runs 16 residues. Germline lookup yields CDR1 SGHRS and CDR2 YFSETQ. The ends were cut back, 0 bases at V and 2 bases at J, with 12 bases in the middle. Combining the CDR3 with reference TRBV5-1 and TRBJ1-5 gives the whole variable domain KAGVTQTPRYLIKTRGQQVTLSCSPISGHRSVSWYQQTPGQGLQFLFEYFSETQRNKGNFPGRFSGRQFSNSRSEMNVSTLELGDSALYLCASSLGEAGGNQPQHFGDGTRLSIL.

This clone was picked up a small number of times. This sample also contains other DNA sequences that code for the same CDR3. This rearrangement joins TRBV5-1 to TRBJ2-7; 8 bases align to TRBD1. The ends lost 4 bases at V and 0 bases at J; junction bases unmatched: 9. This CDR3 contains 16 residues. Germline loops: CDR1 SGHRS, CDR2 YFSETQ. CDR3 residues: CASSHRDRGSSYEQYF. The CDR3 DNA follows: TGCGCCAGCAGCCACCGTGACAGGGGAAGCTCCTACGAGCAGTACTTC.

The V call is TRBV4-2, the J call TRBJ1-4; TRBD1 matches 9 bases. From germline, CDR1 is LGHNA and CDR2 YNFKEQ. This CDR3 region has 15 residues. V shed 1 base, J shed 8 bases, and the junction held 5 bases outside the gene matches. The CDR3 DNA reads as TGTGCCAGCAGCCAAGGGGACAGGGCTTACGAAAAACTGTTTTTT. It specifies CASSQGDRAYEKLFF.

This clone has just a few counts. The chain joins TRBV2 to TRBJ2-7, with D tentatively TRBD2 (6 bases). This CDR3 contains 15 residues. V gave up 6 bases and J gave up 1 base, with 16 bases separating them. CDR1 and CDR2 from the germline V gene are SNHLY and FYNNEI. This CDR3 is CASRDSAGLSYEQYF. The DNA of the CDR3 is TGTGCCAGCAGGGACTCGGCGGGATTATCCTACGAGCAGTACTTC.

There are a few counts of this clone. CDR3 nucleotides: TGTGCCAGCAGCTTTTATCGGGACACCATATATTTT. The encoded protein is CASSFYRDTIYF. V is TRBV11-2 and J is TRBJ1-3; D unclear. Germline lookup yields CDR1 SGHAT and CDR2 FQNNGV. Trimming pared 3 bases from V and 8 bases from J, leaving 8 bases between. The CDR3 consists of 12 residues.

V gene TRBV5-5 combines with J gene TRBJ2-7; D possibly corresponds to TRBD2 (5 bases). The CDR3 spans 16 residues. The ends were cut back, 4 bases at V and 2 bases at J, with 19 bases in the middle. In germline, CDR1 is SGHKS, CDR2 YYEKEE (reference sequence). The DNA of the CDR3 is TGTGCCAGCAGCCGGGCATTCTTAAGAGGGACCTACGAGCAGTACTTC. This translates into CASSRAFLRGTYEQYF.

The rearrangement links TRBV28 to TRBJ1-4; D is unclear. Deletions cut 7 bases from V and 7 bases from J, with 16 bases between. There are 14 residues in the CDR3. From germline, CDR1 is MDHEN and CDR2 SYDVKM. CDR3 loop: CASNNRGPGEKLFF. For the CDR3, the DNA is TGTGCCAGCAATAACCGAGGCCCGGGTGAAAAACTGTTTTTT.

Comment on this clone: The same CDR3 arises from other DNA sequences in this sample as well. This chain links TRBV27 with TRBJ1-5; 9 nucleotides agree with TRBD1. This CDR3 is 13 amino acids long. The V segment lost 6 bases and the J segment 4 bases; nucleotides outside the gene matches: 1. CDR1 is MNHEY, CDR2 SMNVEV, per germline (reference sequence). CDR3: CASRTGGNQPQHF. DNA for the CDR3: TGTGCCAGCAGGACAGGGGGGAATCAGCCCCAGCATTTT.

This clone showed up just a few times. This sequence joins TRBV7-9 and TRBJ2-7; the D gene is possibly TRBD1 (5 bases). This CDR3 spans 16 amino acids. Deletions cut 1 base from V and 2 bases from J, with 15 bases between. Germline V lookup: CDR1 SEHNR, CDR2 FQNEAQ (reference sequence). CDR3 bases: TGTGCCAGCAGCTTAGACCGTTGGCAGGGAACCTACGAGCAGTACTTC. Its translation is CASSLDRWQGTYEQYF.